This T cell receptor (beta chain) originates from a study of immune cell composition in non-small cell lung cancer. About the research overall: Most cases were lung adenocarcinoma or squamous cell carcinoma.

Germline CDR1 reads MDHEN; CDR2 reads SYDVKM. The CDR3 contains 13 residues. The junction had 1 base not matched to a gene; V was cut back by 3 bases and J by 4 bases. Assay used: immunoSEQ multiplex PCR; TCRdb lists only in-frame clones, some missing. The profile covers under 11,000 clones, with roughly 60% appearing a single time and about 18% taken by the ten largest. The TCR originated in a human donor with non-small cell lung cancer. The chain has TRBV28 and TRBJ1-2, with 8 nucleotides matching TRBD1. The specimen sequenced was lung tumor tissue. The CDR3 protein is CASSFTGGYGYTF. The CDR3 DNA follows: TGTGCCAGCAGTTTTACAGGGGGCTATGGCTACACCTTC.